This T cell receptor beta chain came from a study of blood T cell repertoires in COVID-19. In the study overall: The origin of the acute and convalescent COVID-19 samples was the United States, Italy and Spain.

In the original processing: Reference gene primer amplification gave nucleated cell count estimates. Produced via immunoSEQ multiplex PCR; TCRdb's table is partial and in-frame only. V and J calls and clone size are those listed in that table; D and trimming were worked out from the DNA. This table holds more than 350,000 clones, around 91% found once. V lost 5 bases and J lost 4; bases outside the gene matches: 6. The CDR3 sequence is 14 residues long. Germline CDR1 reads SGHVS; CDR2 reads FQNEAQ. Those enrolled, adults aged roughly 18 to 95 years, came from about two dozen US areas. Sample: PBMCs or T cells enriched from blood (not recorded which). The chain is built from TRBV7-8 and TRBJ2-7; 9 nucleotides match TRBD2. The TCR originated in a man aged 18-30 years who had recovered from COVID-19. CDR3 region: CASSISGSSYEQYF. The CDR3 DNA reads TGTGCCAGCAGCATTAGCGGGAGTAGTTACGAGCAGTACTTC.